This is a list of T cell receptor beta chains from one sample in a study of T-cell reconstitution after alpha-beta-depleted transplantation in children. TCRdb called the PCR reads again in MiXCR, with one record for every CDR3 protein. Of fewer than 130,000 distinct CDR3 sequences listed, approximately 10% are singletons. The sequencing here drew on PBMCs from the stem cell graft donor, taken from the stem cell graft. The receptors stem from a human donor who donated a stem cell graft to a child with acute lymphoblastic leukemia. CDR3s include the opening cysteine and the closing phenylalanine or tryptophan. D genes are given only for firm matches. Only part of the rows carry a size: once, few, many, or a class if the clone is expanded.

>17|TRBD1|.|TRBJ1-2|TRBV4-2
TGTGCCAGCAGCCAATCAACCTTATTAACAGGGGGCGGTGGCTACACCTTC
CASSQSTLLTGGGGYTF
>14|.|many|TRBJ1-5|TRBV6-5
TGTGCCAGCAGACCTACAGGGACCAATCAGCCCCAGCATTTT
CASRPTGTNQPQHF
>17|.|many|TRBJ2-7|TRBV14
TGTGCCAGCAGCCAAGTACCTAGTTATACCCCCTTCTACGAGCAGTACTTC
CASSQVPSYTPFYEQYF
>12|.|many|TRBJ1-1|TRBV7-2
TGTGCCAGCAGCCAAGTGATCCCTGAAGCTTTCTTT
CASSQVIPEAFF
>16|TRBD2|many|TRBJ2-7|TRBV20-1
TGCAGTGCCGTAGGGTTGATTGCGGGAGGGCCCGACGAGCAGTACTTC
CSAVGLIAGGPDEQYF
>14|.|many|TRBJ2-5|TRBV6-1
TGTGCCAGCAGCCGCTCCTGGGCCGGGGAGACCCAGTACTTC
CASSRSWAGETQYF
>13|.|many|TRBJ1-5|TRBV12-3/TRBV12-4
TGTGCCAGCAGTACGAGGCGGGATCAGCCCCAGCATTTT
CASSTRRDQPQHF
>17|.|many|TRBJ2-3|TRBV12-3/TRBV12-4
TGTGCCAGCAGTTCGGGGACACCCCAAATGGACACAGATACGCAGTATTTT
CASSSGTPQMDTDTQYF
>15|TRBD1|many|TRBJ2-3|TRBV28
TGTGCCAGCATCCTCGGGACAGGGAGGACAGATACGCAGTATTTT
CASILGTGRTDTQYF
>15|TRBD1|many|TRBJ2-2|TRBV24-1
TGTGCCACCAGTGTTCCCGGGACAGGGGTCGGGGAGCTGTTTTTT
CATSVPGTGVGELFF
>15|.|many|TRBJ2-5|TRBV5-1
TGCGCCAGCAGCTTGGAGAGGGGGGGGCGAGAGACCCAGTACTTC
CASSLERGGRETQYF
>13|.|many|TRBJ1-1|TRBV6-5
TGTGCCAGCAGCCGTACCGATAAGACTGAAGCTTTCTTT
CASSRTDKTEAFF
>13|.|many|TRBJ2-7|TRBV7-2
TGTGCCAGCAGCCCCCACGTGCGGTACGAGCAGTACTTC
CASSPHVRYEQYF
>18|TRBD1|many|TRBJ1-6|TRBV5-1
TGCGCCAGCAGCTTGGGCTCGAGGGACAGCTCCTATAATTCACCCCTCCACTTT
CASSLGSRDSSYNSPLHF
>19|TRBD1|.|TRBJ2-4|TRBV11-2
TGTGCCAGCAGCCTGGTCCCGACAGGGTCCTGGGTGGCCAAAAACATTCAGTACTTC
CASSLVPTGSWVAKNIQYF
>13|TRBD2|many|TRBJ2-2|TRBV24-1
TGTGCCGTTTCGGGACTAGGGCCCGGGGAGCTGTTTTTT
CAVSGLGPGELFF
>14|.|many|TRBJ1-1|TRBV5-5
TGTGCCAGCAGCTTGGCCCGGGGGACAACTGAAGCTTTCTTT
CASSLARGTTEAFF
>15|TRBD2|many|TRBJ2-3|TRBV19
TGTGCCAGTAGTATAAAACTAGCGGGCACAGATACGCAGTATTTT
CASSIKLAGTDTQYF
>12|.|many|TRBJ2-7|TRBV5-6
TGTGCCAGCAGCTTACTGGGGGACGAGCAGTACTTC
CASSLLGDEQYF
>14|TRBD1|many|TRBJ1-6|TRBV20-1
TGCAGTGCTAGAACCGGGACAGTTAATTCACCCCTCCACTTT
CSARTGTVNSPLHF
>18|.|many|TRBJ2-3|TRBV3-1
TGTGCCAGCAGCCAAGAGTTGCGACGGGGACGTTCTCCAGATACGCAGTATTTT
CASSQELRRGRSPDTQYF
>13|.|many|TRBJ1-2|TRBV24-1
TGTGCCACCAGTTCAGGGCCCGTCTATGGCTACACCTTC
CATSSGPVYGYTF
>15|TRBD2|many|TRBJ2-7|TRBV9
TGTGCCAGCAGCCCGCGGACTAGCCGCTCCGGAGAGCAGTACTTC
CASSPRTSRSGEQYF
>15|TRBD1|many|TRBJ1-2|TRBV12-3/TRBV12-4
TGTGCCAGCAGTTCTCCGGGACAGGGCCTCTATGGCTACACCTTC
CASSSPGQGLYGYTF
>15|.|many|TRBJ2-3|TRBV24-1
TGTGCCACCAGTGACCCGGCAGGGATCACAGATACGCAGTATTTT
CATSDPAGITDTQYF
>15|TRBD1|many|TRBJ2-5|TRBV4-1
TGCGCCAGCAGCCAGAGGGGACAGGGGCTGGAGACCCAGTACTTC
CASSQRGQGLETQYF
>14|.|many|TRBJ2-1|TRBV12-3/TRBV12-4
TGTGCCAGCAGTTTAGGGAGGAGTTACAATGAGCAGTTCTTC
CASSLGRSYNEQFF
>14|.|many|TRBJ1-1|TRBV27
TGTGCCAGCAGACACCCAGACCCGAACACTGAAGCTTTCTTT
CASRHPDPNTEAFF
>14|.|many|TRBJ1-4|TRBV9
TGTGCCAGCAGCGTGGAGGGGATGGGTGAAAAACTGTTTTTT
CASSVEGMGEKLFF
>14|.|many|TRBJ2-2|TRBV4-1
TGCGCCAGCAGCCAAGCTCGAGGGTCCGGGGAGCTGTTTTTT
CASSQARGSGELFF
>16|TRBD2|many|TRBJ2-3|TRBV5-1
TGCGCCAGCAGCTTGGAGACTAGCGGGAAAGCAGATACGCAGTATTTT
CASSLETSGKADTQYF